This record covers a single TCR beta chain. The data are from a study of blood T cell repertoires in COVID-19. About the research overall: Sites in the United States, Italy and Spain provided acute and convalescent COVID-19 samples. Sample material is recorded as cDNA or gDNA derived from T cells, B-cell-depleted T cells, or PBMCs.

Per the original data handling: Using reference gene primer amplification, nucleated cell counts were estimated. The table came from immunoSEQ multiplex PCR; TCRdb's copy has only in-frame clones and leaves some out. Clone size and V and J calls were adopted from that table, with D and trimming inferred from the DNA. The sample contains over 90,000 clones, 65% to 85% of which appear only once. CDR1 and CDR2 from the germline V gene are SNHLY and FYNNEI. The CDR3 loop spans 11 amino acids. Trimming shortened V by 4 bases and J by 5 bases, and 4 bases separated the two germline ends. Sequenced material: peripheral blood. The rearrangement uses TRBV2 and TRBJ2-3, with D uncertain. This TCR was recovered from a man at least 80 years old with active or convalescent COVID-19. The chain's CDR3 is CASSVRDTQYF. In nucleotides, the CDR3 is TGTGCCAGCAGTGTCCGAGATACGCAGTATTTT.